Detailed here is one T cell receptor (beta chain). The entry originates in a study of beta chain features in type 1 diabetes. Overall study context: Sorted cells, some 110 million in number, were examined across all samples.

The CDR3 runs to 14 residues. CDR1 and CDR2 (germline): KGHSH, LQKENI. V was shortened by 3 bases and J by 1 base, with 9 bases between the two germline ends. Based on CD45RO/CCR7/CD25/CD127/CD95/CD27, CD4+ regulatory, stem cell-like memory, naive and central memory cells were sorted. Expressed TCRB transcripts were sequenced after all isolated RNA was converted to cDNA. About 3.4 million reads on average were seen across naive, central memory and regulatory T cell samples. Profiling relied on immunoSEQ multiplex PCR, and the TCRdb table lists in-frame clones only, not all of them. The table lists 850,000 to 900,000 clones, 17% of them singletons, with 0.02% to 0.025% in the top ten.

The receptor was isolated from a woman aged 18-29 years in good health. Sequencing was carried out using naive CD4+ T cells from blood. The rearrangement joins TRBV18 to TRBJ1-1; D is unresolved. CDR3 in amino acids: CASSPARQNTEAFF. CDR3 sequence (DNA): TGTGCCAGCTCACCGGCCAGACAGAACACTGAAGCTTTCTTT.